The present T cell receptor beta chain was sequenced within a study of blood T cell repertoires in COVID-19. About the research overall: Some COVID-19 samples were acute and others convalescent; all came from the United States, Italy and Spain. T cells, B-cell-depleted T cells, or PBMCs provided the cDNA or gDNA that served as material.

Per the original data handling: Reference gene primer amplification gave estimated nucleated cell counts. Here immunoSEQ multiplex PCR was the method, and the copy in TCRdb shows in-frame clones only, minus some. That table furnishes V, J and clone size, whereas the DNA furnished D and trimming. The sample consists of hundreds of thousands of clones, about 90% of them appearing once. Germline V gene sequence: CDR1 SGHTA, CDR2 FQGTGA. V was trimmed by 0 bases and J by 0 bases, leaving 9 bases between them. The CDR3 has 16 residues. The chain employs TRBV7-3 and TRBJ2-1; possibly TRBD1 for D (6 bases). This TCR derives from a woman aged 45-65 years with acute or convalescent COVID-19. Sequenced material: peripheral blood. The CDR3 here is CASSLTGASSYNEQFF. The CDR3 DNA is TGTGCCAGCAGCTTAACGGGGGCGAGCTCCTACAATGAGCAGTTCTTC.